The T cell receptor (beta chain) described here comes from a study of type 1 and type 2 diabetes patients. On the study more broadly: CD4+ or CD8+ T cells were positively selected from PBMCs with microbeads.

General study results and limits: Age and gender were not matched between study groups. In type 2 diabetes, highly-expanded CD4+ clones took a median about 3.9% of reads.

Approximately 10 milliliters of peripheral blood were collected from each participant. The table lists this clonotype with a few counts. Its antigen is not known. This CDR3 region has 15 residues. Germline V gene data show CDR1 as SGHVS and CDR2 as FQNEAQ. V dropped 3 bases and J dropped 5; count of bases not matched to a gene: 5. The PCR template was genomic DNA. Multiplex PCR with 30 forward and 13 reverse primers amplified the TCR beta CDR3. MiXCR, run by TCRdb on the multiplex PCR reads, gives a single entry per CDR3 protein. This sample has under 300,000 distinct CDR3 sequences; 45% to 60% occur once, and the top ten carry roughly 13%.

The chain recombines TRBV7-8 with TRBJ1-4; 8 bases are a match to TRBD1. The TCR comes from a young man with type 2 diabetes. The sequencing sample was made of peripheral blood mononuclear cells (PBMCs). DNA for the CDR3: TGTGCCAGCAGCTTCCGGACAGGGTCAAATGAAAAACTGTTTTTT. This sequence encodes CASSFRTGSNEKLFF.